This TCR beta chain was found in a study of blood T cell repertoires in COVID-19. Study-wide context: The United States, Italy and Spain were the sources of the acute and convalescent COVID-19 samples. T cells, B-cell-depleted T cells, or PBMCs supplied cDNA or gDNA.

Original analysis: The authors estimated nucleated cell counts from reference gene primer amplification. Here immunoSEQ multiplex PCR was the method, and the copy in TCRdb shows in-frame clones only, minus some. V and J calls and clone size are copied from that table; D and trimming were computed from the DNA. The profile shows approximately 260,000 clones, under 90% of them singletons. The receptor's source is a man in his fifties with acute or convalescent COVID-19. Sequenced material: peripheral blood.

The DNA of the CDR3 is TGTGCCAGCAGTGAAGGGAGCTCCTCTGTGGGTGAGCAGTTCTTC. Translating gives CASSEGSSSVGEQFF. The chain carries TRBV2 and TRBJ2-1; D is ambiguous. Deletions cut 1 base from V and 9 bases from J, with 16 bases between. The CDR3 loop spans 15 amino acids. CDR1 and CDR2 from the germline V gene are SNHLY and FYNNEI.